The 16 T cell receptor beta chains listed next were all sequenced from one sample in a study of blood T cell repertoires in COVID-19. Measured with immunoSEQ multiplex PCR; TCRdb has only the in-frame clones, and not every one. The sample comprises hundreds of thousands of clones, 70% to 90% of which are singletons, and more than 1.5% rests with the top ten. The sample comprised PBMCs or T cells enriched from blood (not recorded which). The source is a man in his forties who had recovered from COVID-19.

This sequence joins TRBV7-9 and TRBJ2-2; 8 bases line up with TRBD1. The CDR3 totals 15 residues. V lost 5 bases, J lost 1 base, and 3 bases stayed unmatched. CDR1 is SEHNR and CDR2 is FQNEAQ in the germline V gene (reference sequence). The CDR3 DNA reads as TGTGCCAGCAGCAGGGACAGGATGAACACCGGGGAGCTGTTTTTT. Translated: CASSRDRMNTGELFF.

This clone showed up just once. The CDR3 DNA sequence: TGTGCCACCGGGAGGTTCCCGGGACTAGCGGAAAATCAGCCCCAGCATTTT. Its protein is CATGRFPGLAENQPQHF. V usage is TRBV24-1 and J usage is TRBJ1-5; a possible D gene is TRBD1 (5 bases). V lost 9 bases and J 4 bases, leaving 24 bases between the germline ends. CDR1 is KGHDR and CDR2 is SFDVKD in the germline V gene. The CDR3 totals 17 residues.

V and J are TRBV29-1 and TRBJ2-6; no firm D call. The CDR3 loop spans 14 amino acids. Looked up from germline, CDR1 is SQVTM and CDR2 is ANQGSEA. Between the trimmed V and J ends, which lost 1 base and 1 base, there was a span of 5 bases. The CDR3 spells CSVEVASGANVLTF. The CDR3 DNA follows: TGCAGCGTTGAAGTCGCGTCTGGGGCCAACGTCCTGACTTTC. Using reference TRBV29-1 and TRBJ2-6 for the parts outside the CDR3, the full variable domain is SAVISQKPSRDICQRGTSLTIQCQVDSQVTMMFWYRQQPGQSLTLIATANQGSEATYESGFVIDKFPISRPNLTFSTLTVSNMSPEDSSIYLCSVEVASGANVLTFGAGSRLTVL.

This clone came up a few times. The chain couples TRBV19 to TRBJ1-2; perhaps TRBD1 as D (6 bases). V was trimmed by 8 bases and J by 3 bases, leaving 16 bases between them. The CDR3 is 14 amino acids. Germline CDR1 and CDR2: LNHDA and SQIVND (reference sequence). CDR3 sequence reads: CASLSPQGDYGYTF. CDR3 in DNA: TGTGCCAGTCTTTCTCCACAGGGTGACTATGGCTACACCTTC.

The rearrangement joins TRBV24-1 to TRBJ2-3; 7 nucleotides agree with TRBD1. V gave up 3 bases and J gave up 8 bases; unmatched junction bases: 10. This CDR3 comprises 15 residues. Germline-derived CDR1 and CDR2 are KGHDR and SFDVKD. CDR3 sequence reads: CATSDPHRGSGTQYF. The CDR3 nucleotides are TGTGCCACCAGTGATCCACACAGGGGAAGCGGTACGCAGTATTTT.

V is TRBV27 and J is TRBJ2-1; TRBD1 agrees at 10 bases. The CDR3 spans 12 residues. V lost 5 bases and J lost 12; bases outside the gene matches: 4. Germline lookup yields CDR1 MNHEY and CDR2 SMNVEV (reference sequence). The CDR3 DNA follows: TGTGCCAGCAGTAAAAGACAGGGGGCGCAGTTCTTC. It encodes CASSKRQGAQFF.

The gene calls are TRBV19 and TRBJ2-1; 12 bases agree with TRBD1. The CDR3 covers 15 residues. Trimming at V came to 7 bases and at J to 5 bases, leaving 6 bases not matched to a gene. Germline CDR1 reads LNHDA; CDR2 reads SQIVND (reference sequence). The CDR3 DNA is TGTGCCAGTAACCTCGGGACAGGGGGCCACAATGAGCAGTTCTTC. This encodes CASNLGTGGHNEQFF.

This clone has a single count. The J gene is TRBJ2-1, the V gene TRBV5-4; the D is unclear. This CDR3 spans 13 amino acids. The germline CDR1 and CDR2 sequences are SGHNT and YYREEE (reference sequence). Trimming pared 3 bases from V and 7 bases from J, leaving 11 bases between. The CDR3 DNA follows: TGTGCCAGCAGCTCTGGCGGTTGGAATGAGCAGTTCTTC. It translates to CASSSGGWNEQFF.

This chain connects TRBV7-2 to TRBJ1-6, with D possibly TRBD1 on 5 matching bases. The V end lost 2 bases, the J end lost 6 bases, and 11 bases lay between the germline ends. The CDR3 runs to 15 residues. The germline V gene has CDR1 SGHTA and CDR2 FQGNSA. In DNA form, the CDR3 reads TGTGCCAGCAGCTTACTGGTAGGGGCTAATTCACCCCTCCACTTT. This translates into CASSLLVGANSPLHF.

The V and J genes are TRBV19 and TRBJ2-4; perhaps TRBD2 as D (5 bases). The CDR3 loop spans 14 amino acids. The ends were cut back, 3 bases at V and 8 bases at J, with 14 bases in the middle. The germline gives CDR1 LNHDA, CDR2 SQIVND (reference sequence). CDR3 in DNA: TGTGCCAGTAGTATTAACGGGGTTGGCGACATTCAGTACTTC. Protein: CASSINGVGDIQYF.

V and J are TRBV28 and TRBJ2-6; a possible D gene is TRBD1 (6 bases). The CDR3 contains 17 residues. V was shortened by 7 bases and J by 5 bases, with 21 bases between the two germline ends. Germline assignment: CDR1 MDHEN and CDR2 SYDVKM. The chain's CDR3 is CASTPREWGRRANVLTF. The CDR3 DNA is TGTGCCAGCACCCCCAGAGAGTGGGGGCGCAGGGCCAACGTCCTGACTTTC.

Only one count was recorded for this clone. This chain connects TRBV3-1 (or the pseudogene TRBV3-2) to TRBJ2-3; TRBD2 matches 14 bases. With 1 base clipped from V and 0 bases from J, the junction kept 6 bases outside the gene matches. The CDR3 is 19 residues long. The germline gives CDR1 LGHDT, CDR2 YNNKEL (reference sequence). The CDR3 sequence: CASSQGRLAGGGSTDTQYF. The CDR3 DNA reads as TGTGCCAGCAGCCAAGGACGACTAGCGGGGGGGGGAAGCACAGATACGCAGTATTTT.

This clone is medium-sized. V and J are TRBV20-1 and TRBJ1-3; D uncertain. The CDR3 is 10 residues long. Germline V CDR1 and CDR2: DFQATT, SNEGSKA (reference sequence). V was shortened by 5 bases and J by 7 bases, with 6 bases between the two germline ends. The chain's CDR3 is CSALNNTIYF. CDR3 DNA sequence: TGCAGTGCTCTAAATAACACCATATATTTT.

A few counts support this clone. The gene calls are TRBV28 and TRBJ1-6; the D gene is possibly TRBD1 (5 bases). Germline CDR1 is MDHEN and CDR2 is SYDVKM. The CDR3 consists of 16 residues. Trimming took off 6 bases at V and 7 bases at J, with 19 bases between the two ends. The CDR3 DNA follows: TGTGCCAGCAGCCCCCTTCAGGGAATGGGCAATTCACCCCTCCACTTT. This sequence encodes CASSPLQGMGNSPLHF. The full variable domain, completed using reference TRBV28 and TRBJ1-6, is DVKVTQSSRYLVKRTGEKVFLECVQDMDHENMFWYRQDPGLGLRLIYFSYDVKMKEKGDIPEGYSVSREKKERFSLILESASTNQTSMYLCASSPLQGMGNSPLHFGNGTRLTVT.

A few counts support this clone. This chain connects TRBV3-1 (or the pseudogene TRBV3-2) to TRBJ2-7; D is uncertain. V dropped 1 base and J dropped 7 bases, with 14 bases sitting between them. The CDR3 extends over 14 amino acids. Germline V gene lookup returns CDR1 LGHDT and CDR2 YNNKEL (reference sequence). The CDR3 protein is CASSQADSAREQYF. CDR3 sequence (DNA): TGTGCCAGCAGCCAAGCCGACTCAGCACGGGAGCAGTACTTC.

The rearrangement uses TRBV23-1 and TRBJ1-5; D is unresolved. TRBV23-1 is an ORF; its function is uncertain. CDR3 size: 16 residues. V dropped 2 bases and J dropped 5 bases, with 16 bases sitting between them. CDR3 in DNA: TGCGCCAGCAGTCAAAGAGTTGTTAGCCCGGATCAGCCCCAGCATTTT. It translates to CASSQRVVSPDQPQHF.